This is a list of T cell receptor beta chains from one sample in a study of PD-1 blockade in classical Hodgkin lymphoma. Clones were read by immunoSEQ multiplex PCR, and TCRdb kept only the in-frame ones, dropping some. The table records 95,000 to 100,000 clones, around 89% of them present only once. This material consisted of peripheral blood mononuclear cells (PBMCs), taken before the second cycle of nivolumab. These receptors all stem from a human donor with classical Hodgkin lymphoma. CDR3s include the opening cysteine and the closing phenylalanine or tryptophan. A D gene is named only where the DNA matches it firmly. Only some rows state a clone size, as once, few, many or a class for expanded clones.

J gene: TRBJ1-3; D gene: .; clone size: .; V gene: TRBV28; CDR3 DNA: TGTGCCAGCAGTCGTACCGGGACTGTGGGAGGAAACACCATATATTTT; CDR3 protein: CASSRTGTVGGNTIYF
J gene: TRBJ1-1; D gene: TRBD1; clone size: .; V gene: TRBV28; CDR3 DNA: TGTGCCAGCAGTCCTACCGGGACAGGGTCCGATGAAGCTTTCTTT; CDR3 protein: CASSPTGTGSDEAFF
J gene: TRBJ2-5; D gene: TRBD2; clone size: once; V gene: TRBV7-2; CDR3 DNA: TGTGCCAGCAGCTTATTCACTATCGGGGGGATAGAGACCCAGTACTTC; CDR3 protein: CASSLFTIGGIETQYF
J gene: TRBJ2-7; D gene: TRBD2; clone size: .; V gene: TRBV6-5; CDR3 DNA: TGTGCCAGCAGGCTGACTAGCGGGGGGGCCTACGAGCAGTACTTC; CDR3 protein: CASRLTSGGAYEQYF
J gene: TRBJ2-3; D gene: .; clone size: .; V gene: TRBV7-2; CDR3 DNA: TGTGCCAGCAGCTGGGACCCGGGGGGCCCTGATACGCAGTATTTT; CDR3 protein: CASSWDPGGPDTQYF
J gene: TRBJ2-3; D gene: .; clone size: .; V gene: TRBV9; CDR3 DNA: TGTGCCAGCAGCGTCGCGGATACGCAGTATTTT; CDR3 protein: CASSVADTQYF
J gene: TRBJ2-1; D gene: TRBD1; clone size: .; V gene: TRBV28; CDR3 DNA: TGTGCCAGCAGTTTTACAGGGGGCTCCCATGAGCAGTTCTTC; CDR3 protein: CASSFTGGSHEQFF
J gene: TRBJ2-5; D gene: .; clone size: .; V gene: TRBV16; CDR3 DNA: TGTGCCAGCAGCCAATCGTATGGTACCTACCAAGAGACCCAGTACTTC; CDR3 protein: CASSQSYGTYQETQYF
J gene: TRBJ2-1; D gene: .; clone size: .; V gene: TRBV5-4; CDR3 DNA: TGTGCCAGCAGCTTGGTAGGGGAGAATGAGCAGTTCTTC; CDR3 protein: CASSLVGENEQFF
J gene: TRBJ1-4; D gene: .; clone size: .; V gene: TRBV9; CDR3 DNA: TGTGCCAGCAGACCAAAAAGGACTAATGAAAAACTGTTTTTT; CDR3 protein: CASRPKRTNEKLFF
J gene: TRBJ2-5; D gene: .; clone size: .; V gene: TRBV18; CDR3 DNA: TGTGCCAGCTCGCCCATGTCGACCCAGTACTTC; CDR3 protein: CASSPMSTQYF
J gene: TRBJ1-1; D gene: TRBD1; clone size: .; V gene: TRBV19; CDR3 DNA: TGTGCCAGTAGTATAGGAGGGGGCAGCACTGAAGCTTTCTTT; CDR3 protein: CASSIGGGSTEAFF
J gene: TRBJ2-7; D gene: .; clone size: .; V gene: TRBV28; CDR3 DNA: TGTGCCAGCAGTTTACCCGGGGGACCTTTCCACGAGCAGTACTTC; CDR3 protein: CASSLPGGPFHEQYF
J gene: TRBJ1-2; D gene: .; clone size: .; V gene: TRBV29-1; CDR3 DNA: TGCAGCGTTGAACTCATGAGTGGGTATGGCTACACCTTC; CDR3 protein: CSVELMSGYGYTF
J gene: TRBJ2-6; D gene: TRBD1; clone size: once; V gene: TRBV5-1; CDR3 DNA: TGCGCCAGCAGCCCTGACCGGAGTATTTGGGACAGGGTCCGTATAGGGGCCAACGTCCTGACTTTC; CDR3 protein: CASSPDRSIWDRVRIGANVLTF
J gene: TRBJ2-2; D gene: TRBD2; clone size: .; V gene: TRBV19; CDR3 DNA: TGTGCCAGTCTGATCACTAGCGGGGGAACCGGGGAGCTGTTTTTT; CDR3 protein: CASLITSGGTGELFF
J gene: TRBJ2-7; D gene: TRBD2; clone size: .; V gene: TRBV4-2; CDR3 DNA: TGTGCCAGCAGCCTCGCTTCGACTAGCGGGGGGGCACTTCGTACCTACGAGCAGTACTTC; CDR3 protein: CASSLASTSGGALRTYEQYF
J gene: TRBJ1-3; D gene: .; clone size: .; V gene: TRBV4-3; CDR3 DNA: TGCGCCAGCAGCCAAGGAGTCGTAGGGCTCTCTGGAAACACCATATATTTT; CDR3 protein: CASSQGVVGLSGNTIYF
J gene: TRBJ2-3; D gene: TRBD2; clone size: .; V gene: TRBV7-8; CDR3 DNA: TGTGCCAGCAGCTCCCAGCGGGGGAGCACAGATACGCAGTATTTT; CDR3 protein: CASSSQRGSTDTQYF
J gene: TRBJ2-3; D gene: TRBD2; clone size: once; V gene: TRBV4-2; CDR3 DNA: TGTGCCAGCAGCCAAGTTTTTAGCGGGGGGTTGGCAGATACGCAGTATTTT; CDR3 protein: CASSQVFSGGLADTQYF
J gene: TRBJ1-5; D gene: .; clone size: .; V gene: TRBV6-1; CDR3 DNA: TGTGCCAGCAGTGATGAGGCCCATCAGCCCCAGCATTTT; CDR3 protein: CASSDEAHQPQHF
J gene: TRBJ2-3; D gene: .; clone size: .; V gene: TRBV9; CDR3 DNA: TGTGCCAGCAGCGTAGACCGAGATACGCAGTATTTT; CDR3 protein: CASSVDRDTQYF
J gene: TRBJ1-2; D gene: TRBD1; clone size: once; V gene: TRBV7-6; CDR3 DNA: TGTGCCAGCAGTTCGACCTATACAGGGGCAGGGGGCTACACCTTC; CDR3 protein: CASSSTYTGAGGYTF
J gene: TRBJ2-7; D gene: .; clone size: .; V gene: TRBV5-5; CDR3 DNA: TGTGCCAGCAGCTTTCAGGGGCCCTACGAGCAGTACTTC; CDR3 protein: CASSFQGPYEQYF
J gene: TRBJ2-7; D gene: .; clone size: .; V gene: TRBV4-2; CDR3 DNA: TGTGCCAGCAGCCAAGATACCCAGGGAGTGGACAGCTACGAGCAGTACTTC; CDR3 protein: CASSQDTQGVDSYEQYF
J gene: TRBJ1-2; D gene: TRBD1; clone size: .; V gene: TRBV27; CDR3 DNA: TGTGCCACTCGAACAGGGGGCTATGGCTACACCTTC; CDR3 protein: CATRTGGYGYTF
J gene: TRBJ2-1; D gene: .; clone size: .; V gene: TRBV6-4; CDR3 DNA: TGTGCCAGCAGTCGACAAGGCTACAATGAGCAGTTCTTC; CDR3 protein: CASSRQGYNEQFF
J gene: TRBJ1-6; D gene: .; clone size: .; V gene: TRBV10-3; CDR3 DNA: TGTGCCATCAGTGTACGGGCCAGGGTAGCGGATTCACCCCTCCACTTT; CDR3 protein: CAISVRARVADSPLHF
J gene: TRBJ2-3; D gene: .; clone size: .; V gene: TRBV6-1; CDR3 DNA: TGTGCCAGCAGTGAACTCTTTACTACTATGAGCACAGATACGCAGTATTTT; CDR3 protein: CASSELFTTMSTDTQYF
J gene: TRBJ1-2; D gene: TRBD1; clone size: .; V gene: TRBV5-8; CDR3 DNA: TGTGCCAGCAGCTTGGCTTTAGGGACAGGGTTTCATGGCTACACCTTC; CDR3 protein: CASSLALGTGFHGYTF
J gene: TRBJ2-7; D gene: .; clone size: once; V gene: TRBV28; CDR3 DNA: TGTGCCAGCAGTTTTGGTCTCCCCCCACTAATTCCCTACGAGCAGTACTTC; CDR3 protein: CASSFGLPPLIPYEQYF
J gene: TRBJ1-1; D gene: .; clone size: .; V gene: TRBV11-2; CDR3 DNA: TGTGCCAGCTCGTACTGGCCCGCCCAATCCGCCTTGAACACTGAAGCTTTCTTT; CDR3 protein: CASSYWPAQSALNTEAFF
J gene: TRBJ2-7; D gene: .; clone size: .; V gene: TRBV7-2; CDR3 DNA: TGTGCCAGCAGCTTCGACCCCGACAGTTCCTACGAGCAGTACTTC; CDR3 protein: CASSFDPDSSYEQYF
J gene: TRBJ2-5; D gene: TRBD2; clone size: .; V gene: TRBV6-1; CDR3 DNA: TGTGCCAGCAGTGAACTAGCGGGGGGGCAAGAGACCCAGTACTTC; CDR3 protein: CASSELAGGQETQYF
J gene: TRBJ1-1; D gene: TRBD1; clone size: .; V gene: TRBV19; CDR3 DNA: TGTGCCAGTAGTATTCAGGGGGGCCTCACTGAAGCTTTCTTT; CDR3 protein: CASSIQGGLTEAFF
J gene: TRBJ2-1; D gene: .; clone size: .; V gene: TRBV6-5; CDR3 DNA: TGTGCCAGCAGTTCTGGCGGGGACTTGTTCTTC; CDR3 protein: CASSSGGDLFF
J gene: TRBJ2-7; D gene: TRBD1; clone size: .; V gene: TRBV27; CDR3 DNA: TGTGCCAGCAGTTTGGGACAGGGGATCTACGAGCAGTACTTC; CDR3 protein: CASSLGQGIYEQYF
J gene: TRBJ1-1; D gene: TRBD1; clone size: .; V gene: TRBV27; CDR3 DNA: TGTGCCAGTAGATGGGACCAGGGGGCGACTGAAGCTTTCTTT; CDR3 protein: CASRWDQGATEAFF
J gene: TRBJ2-5; D gene: TRBD2; clone size: .; V gene: TRBV10-3; CDR3 DNA: TGTGCCATCGGGGGGGAGACAGTTCCAGAGACCCAGTACTTC; CDR3 protein: CAIGGETVPETQYF
J gene: TRBJ2-7; D gene: .; clone size: .; V gene: TRBV5-6; CDR3 DNA: TGTGCCAGCAGTTCGGGACTTACAGCCTACGAGCAGTACTTC; CDR3 protein: CASSSGLTAYEQYF